The rows below give T cell receptor beta chains drawn from one sample of a study of blood T cell repertoires in COVID-19. The method was immunoSEQ multiplex PCR; TCRdb's version includes in-frame clones alone and lacks a portion of them. The sample lists roughly 140,000 clones; approximately 91% were seen once. Material for sequencing was peripheral blood. The source is a human donor in a cohort sampled during active COVID-19. The CDR3 runs from the conserved cysteine through the conserved F or W. D genes are given only for firm matches. The size field is filled for only some rows; it gives once, few, many or a size class.

once	TRBV28	TRBJ1-1	.	TGTGCCAGCACCACTTCAGGGTTTGAAGCTTTCTTT	CASTTSGFEAFF
.	TRBV2	TRBJ1-2	.	TGTGCCAGCAGCCCGGCAGGCGATGGCTACACCTTC	CASSPAGDGYTF
.	TRBV28	TRBJ2-7	.	TGTGCCAGCAGTTTCGGCGACTCGTTCGGGGAGCAGTACTTC	CASSFGDSFGEQYF
.	TRBV18	TRBJ2-5	.	TGTGCCAGCTCATCCAGAGGGAGGTCTAGCGATAAAGAGACCCAGTACTTC	CASSSRGRSSDKETQYF
.	TRBV14	TRBJ2-1	.	TGTGCCAGCAGCCAAGCACCCATCACGGTGCGTAACAATGAGCAGTTCTTC	CASSQAPITVRNNEQFF
.	TRBV5-1	TRBJ2-5	.	TGCGCCAGCAGCTTGGTGGGGGGGCGAGAGGAGACCCAGTACTTC	CASSLVGGREETQYF
.	TRBV15	TRBJ1-1	.	TGTGCCACCAGCAGAGATTCCGCGGGGGCGGCTGAAGCTTTCTTT	CATSRDSAGAAEAFF
.	TRBV5-4	TRBJ2-3	.	TGTGCCAGCAGCTTGTCCCCACTACACTTTCGGGGTACGCAGTATTTT	CASSLSPLHFRGTQYF
.	TRBV28	TRBJ2-2	TRBD2	TGTGCCAGCAAACTAGCGGGGGGGCACACCGGGGAGCTGTTTTTT	CASKLAGGHTGELFF
once	TRBV11-3	TRBJ2-1	TRBD2	TGTGCCAGCAGCTGGGCGTCAAGCGGGAGGGGGGGTAATGAGCAGTTCTTC	CASSWASSGRGGNEQFF
.	TRBV27	TRBJ1-6	.	TGTGCCAGCAGCCCACGAGCCTCACCCCTCCACTTT	CASSPRASPLHF
.	TRBV6-2/TRBV6-3	TRBJ1-1	.	TGTGCCAGCAGTTACCCCGGATGGTTACAAGGGGAGAACACTGAAGCTTTCTTT	CASSYPGWLQGENTEAFF
.	TRBV21-1	TRBJ2-3	.	TGTGCCAGCAGCACAGGGGGCCCCACAGATACGCAGTATTTT	CASSTGGPTDTQYF
few	TRBV6-1	TRBJ2-7	TRBD2	TGTGCCAGCAGTGAAGATGAGGGGAGGGCCCACGAGCAGTACTTC	CASSEDEGRAHEQYF
.	TRBV6-5	TRBJ1-2	.	TGTGCCAGCAGAGTGAGTTCTAACTATGGCTACACCTTC	CASRVSSNYGYTF
.	TRBV4-1	TRBJ2-6	.	TGCGCCGGGGGGTCTGGGGCCAACGTCCTGACTTTC	CAGGSGANVLTF
.	TRBV5-4	TRBJ2-4	TRBD1	TGTGCCAGCAGCTTGATATGGCAGGGGGTTACCAAAAACATTCAGTACTTC	CASSLIWQGVTKNIQYF
.	TRBV5-1	TRBJ2-5	TRBD1	TGCGCCAGCAGCCGGCCGGGACAGCAAGAGACCCAGTACTTC	CASSRPGQQETQYF
.	TRBV11-3	TRBJ1-1	.	TGTGCCAGCAGCTTGGGCAGGGTTACAGAAGCTTTCTTT	CASSLGRVTEAFF
few	TRBV9	TRBJ1-5	.	TGTGCCAGCGGCTTAAGTAGCGTTAGCAATCAGCCCCAGCATTTT	CASGLSSVSNQPQHF
few	TRBV7-3	TRBJ1-5	.	TGTGCCAGCAGCTTAACCGGGGGGAATCAGCCCCAGCATTTT	CASSLTGGNQPQHF
.	TRBV5-6	TRBJ2-7	TRBD2	TGTGCCAGCAGCTTGGGCGCGGTGCGGGGGAGGCAGTACTTC	CASSLGAVRGRQYF
.	TRBV6-5	TRBJ1-6	.	TGTGCCAGCAGTTACTCGCGTAGTTCACCCCTCCACTTT	CASSYSRSSPLHF
.	TRBV3-1/TRBV3-2	TRBJ2-7	TRBD2	TGTGCCAGCAGCCGGACTAGCGGCTACGAGCAGTACTTC	CASSRTSGYEQYF
few	TRBV7-6	TRBJ2-2	.	TGTGCCAGCAGCTCCCGGACTCACAGCGAGGTCACCGGGGAGCTGTTTTTT	CASSSRTHSEVTGELFF
many	TRBV4-1	TRBJ2-4	TRBD1	TGCGCCAGCAGCCAAGATAAGCCTTTGGGACAGGGTGCCCTAGCCAAAAACATTCAGTACTTC	CASSQDKPLGQGALAKNIQYF
few	TRBV2	TRBJ1-5	.	TGTGCCAGCAGTGATAGGCCCGGGAGTCAGCCCCAGCATTTT	CASSDRPGSQPQHF
.	TRBV27	TRBJ2-1	.	TGTGCCAGCAGACTCCCCCCCTACAATGAGCAGTTCTTC	CASRLPPYNEQFF
.	TRBV3-1/TRBV3-2	TRBJ2-2	.	TGTGCCAGCAGCCAAGGGCTGGGCCCGGCCGGGGAGCTGTTTTTT	CASSQGLGPAGELFF
.	TRBV4-3	TRBJ2-1	TRBD1	TGCGCCAGCAGCCAAGATCACAGGGGCTCCTACAATGAGCAGTTCTTC	CASSQDHRGSYNEQFF
.	TRBV11-3	TRBJ2-7	.	TGTGCCAGCAGAGAGGTAGGCCAGGGGAGCTCCTACGAGCAGTACTTC	CASREVGQGSSYEQYF
.	TRBV4-1	TRBJ2-5	.	TGCGCCAGCAGCTCCACTCTAGGTTCTCAGTTTCAAGAGACCCAGTACTTC	CASSSTLGSQFQETQYF
.	TRBV18	TRBJ2-1	.	TGTGCCAGCTCACCCGAACAGGGTTCCTACAATGAGCAGTTCTTC	CASSPEQGSYNEQFF
.	TRBV10-3	TRBJ2-7	TRBD2	TGTGCCATCAGTGAGTCACAAGGACTAGTGAACGAGCAGTACTTC	CAISESQGLVNEQYF
.	TRBV5-1	TRBJ2-7	.	TGCGCCAGCAGCTTGGTCCCTTCGGGCGGGCTCTCCTACGAGCAGTACTTC	CASSLVPSGGLSYEQYF
.	TRBV14	TRBJ1-1	.	TGTGCCAGCAGCCAGCAGGGATTTTACACTGGGGCTTTCTTT	CASSQQGFYTGAFF
.	TRBV4-1	TRBJ1-4	TRBD1	TGCGCCGCGTCACCGGGGGGACAGGGGGGTGAAAAACTGTTTTTT	CAASPGGQGGEKLFF
.	TRBV19	TRBJ1-5	TRBD1	TGTGCCAGTAGTATTCGCGACAGGGTACGACGCAATCAGCCCCAGCATTTT	CASSIRDRVRRNQPQHF
.	TRBV3-1/TRBV3-2	TRBJ2-5	.	TGTGCCAGCAGCCAAGATTATCGTTCAGGCCTCCAAGAGACCCAGTACTTC	CASSQDYRSGLQETQYF
.	TRBV27	TRBJ2-7	TRBD1	TGTGCCAGCAGCCCCGACAGGGTTTCCTACGAGCAGTACTTC	CASSPDRVSYEQYF
.	TRBV6-5	TRBJ2-1	TRBD2	TGTGCCAGCAGTTACTCGGGTCGGGGGGGCAGTGAGCAGTTCTTC	CASSYSGRGGSEQFF
.	TRBV15	TRBJ2-7	TRBD1	TGTGCCACCAGCAGAGGGGGCCTGACGGGACAGGGTCGGCACGAGCAGTACTTC	CATSRGGLTGQGRHEQYF
.	TRBV13	TRBJ1-6	.	TGTGCCAGCAGCTTAGGGTCAGGGAAGGATTCACCCCTCCACTTT	CASSLGSGKDSPLHF
.	TRBV10-3	TRBJ1-4	TRBD1	TGTGCCACGACGGACAGGGAGGCTGAAAAACTGTTTTTT	CATTDREAEKLFF
.	TRBV4-3	TRBJ1-4	.	TGCGCCAGCAGCCGGCTCACACAGGGATGGGGTGAAAAACTGTTTTTT	CASSRLTQGWGEKLFF
once	TRBV6-5	TRBJ1-4	.	TGTGCCAGCAGTCCGGAGAGTAATGAAAAACTGTTTTTT	CASSPESNEKLFF
.	TRBV5-6	TRBJ2-7	TRBD2	TGTGCCAGCAGCTTGAGGGTAGCGGGGATCTACGAGCAGTACTTC	CASSLRVAGIYEQYF
few	TRBV30	TRBJ2-1	TRBD1	TGTGCCTGGAGTACGACAGGGGGCTCCTACAATGAGCAGTTCTTC	CAWSTTGGSYNEQFF
.	TRBV28	TRBJ2-1	TRBD2	TGTGCCAGCAGCCAAGGACTAGGGGAGCAGTTCTTC	CASSQGLGEQFF
.	TRBV19	TRBJ2-5	.	TGTGCCAGTAGTATACTCGGGACTGCGAAAGGGGACCAGTACTTC	CASSILGTAKGDQYF
.	TRBV19	TRBJ1-5	TRBD1	TGTGCCAGTACCCCAAAAGTGGGACAGAGCAATCAGCCCCAGCATTTT	CASTPKVGQSNQPQHF
.	TRBV15	TRBJ2-1	TRBD2	TGTGCCACCAGCAGAGATAGACTAGCGGGGGACGAGCAGTTCTTC	CATSRDRLAGDEQFF
.	TRBV7-2	TRBJ2-7	TRBD1	TGTGCCAGCAGCTTAGGGACAGGTACCTACGAGCAGTACTTC	CASSLGTGTYEQYF